This T cell receptor beta chain emerged from a study of T cell responses to AZD1222 COVID-19 vaccine. Overall study context: It was second doses at about 4 or about 12 weeks that were pooled.

V was shortened by 2 bases and J by 0 bases, with 11 bases between the two germline ends. Germline-derived CDR1 and CDR2 are MNHEY and SVGEGT. CDR3 length: 15 residues. Method: immunoSEQ multiplex PCR; TCRdb's copy keeps in-frame clones and lacks some. Of 100,000 or so clones in the sample, just over 90% were seen once. This clone appeared a few times. The sample consisted of peripheral blood, taken on day 0 of AZD1222 vaccination. This clonotype originated in an adult in good health. The chain couples TRBV6-2 or TRBV6-3 to TRBJ2-7; TRBD1 or TRBD2 may be the D gene (5 bases each). In nucleotides, the CDR3 is TGTGCCAGCAGTTACCTGGGACGCATCTCCTACGAGCAGTACTTC. Amino acid sequence: CASSYLGRISYEQYF.